This TCR beta chain was documented in a study of shared clonotypes between healthy human individuals. Study-wide context: The composition of the donors was a couple of women and a few men aged 18 to 49. Notes on the study in general: Naive subsets usually exceeded memory subsets in estimated richness.

The authors distributed each subset's genomic DNA evenly over several immunoSEQ plates. This table comes from immunoSEQ multiplex PCR, and its TCRdb copy is limited to in-frame clones, with some not included. The sample has approximately 2.4 million clones; almost 96% are singletons. Trimming removed 5 bases from V and 5 bases from J; junction bases left unmatched: 7. Per the germline V gene, CDR1 is KGHSH and CDR2 is LQKENI. The CDR3 contains 14 residues. This clone has only one observation. Its cognate antigen is unknown. The study separated CD4+ cells into CD45RA+ naive and CD45RA-negative memory subsets.

The chain uses TRBV18 and TRBJ2-7; 9 nucleotides agree with TRBD1. Sequenced: naive CD4+ T cells sorted from blood. Specified subset: CD45RA+ positively selected. The origin of this receptor is a young man in good health. The CDR3 coding sequence is TGTGCCAGCTCATCGGGACAGGGCGATAACGAGCAGTACTTC. This encodes CASSSGQGDNEQYF.